These 29 T cell receptor beta chains were sequenced from one sample in a study of blood T cell repertoires in COVID-19. Generated by immunoSEQ multiplex PCR, the TCRdb table keeps only in-frame clones and is missing some. The sample lists around 250,000 clones; 70% to 90% were seen once. Sequencing was done on a sample of PBMCs or T cells enriched from blood (not recorded which). The receptors originated from a woman aged 50 to 60 who had been exposed to COVID-19.

The V gene is TRBV14, the J gene TRBJ1-2; D gene unclear. V was trimmed by 1 base and J by 8 bases, leaving 14 bases between them. The CDR3 totals 14 residues. Looked up from germline, CDR1 is SGHDN and CDR2 is FVKESK. CDR3 nucleotide sequence: TGTGCCAGCAGCCAAGTTCGGGGATCTCAGGGCTACACCTTC. Protein sequence: CASSQVRGSQGYTF.

The chain recombines TRBV6-6 with TRBJ1-4, with a tentative D call TRBD1 (6 bases). CDR3 length: 11 residues. V gave up 8 bases and J gave up 13 bases, with 14 bases separating them. CDR1 MNHNY and CDR2 SVGAGI come from the germline V gene (reference sequence). CDR3 coding DNA: TGTGCCAGCCGGGGGGGCTTAGGACTGTTTTTT. It specifies CASRGGLGLFF.

The chain uses TRBV29-1 and TRBJ2-3; D might be TRBD2 (5 bases). The CDR3 extends over 13 amino acids. V was shortened by 2 bases and J by 6 bases, with 12 bases between the two germline ends. Germline CDR1 reads SQVTM; CDR2 reads ANQGSEA. The CDR3 protein is CSVEPLASDTQYF. The CDR3 bases are TGCAGCGTTGAACCGTTAGCGAGCGATACGCAGTATTTT.

This chain connects TRBV30 to TRBJ2-1; perhaps TRBD2 as D (7 bases). With 2 bases removed from V and 7 bases from J, the gap between germline ends came to 18 bases. Looked up from germline, CDR1 is GTSNPN and CDR2 is SVGIG (reference sequence). This CDR3 is built from 15 residues. DNA for the CDR3: TGTGCCTGGAGTTTGCGGGGGCCCACGCGAAATGAGCAGTTCTTC. Translated: CAWSLRGPTRNEQFF.

This clone was seen a single time. The chain is built from TRBV11-2 and TRBJ2-7; weak D call: TRBD2 (6 bases). This CDR3 has 11 residues. V lost 1 base, J lost 12 bases, and 10 bases lay in between. Germline lookup yields CDR1 SGHAT and CDR2 FQNNGV. In DNA, the CDR3 is TGTGCCAGCAGCTTAGGGGGGGTCTGGTACTTC. This codes for CASSLGGVWYF.

The V call is TRBV6-5, the J call TRBJ2-5; tentatively, D is TRBD2 (5 bases). Trimming left V 5 bases short and J 2 bases short, with 15 bases between. The CDR3 length is 15 residues. CDR1 and CDR2 (germline): MNHEY, SVGAGI. The CDR3 loop reads CASSLGMGEQETQYF. In nucleotides, the CDR3 is TGTGCCAGCAGTCTCGGAATGGGAGAACAAGAGACCCAGTACTTC.

This chain connects TRBV28 to TRBJ2-3; 7 bases are a match to TRBD2. This CDR3 region has 13 residues. Losses at the gene ends were 7 bases for V and 3 bases for J; bases not matched to a gene: 4. In germline, CDR1 is MDHEN, CDR2 SYDVKM. CDR3 sequence: CASTGGWTDTQYF. Written as DNA, the CDR3 is TGTGCCAGCACGGGGGGTTGGACAGATACGCAGTATTTT.

The rearrangement uses TRBV7-2 and TRBJ1-2, with unresolved D. Trimming cost V 1 base and J 4 bases, with 7 bases left between them. The germline CDR1 and CDR2 sequences are SGHTA and FQGNSA. This CDR3 has 13 amino acids. The CDR3 coding sequence is TGTGCCAGCAGCTTAGGGGTAGCCTATGGCTACACCTTC. Amino acid sequence: CASSLGVAYGYTF.

V usage is TRBV5-4 and J usage is TRBJ2-5, with D maybe TRBD2 (5 bases). Trimming took 4 bases from V and 2 from J, leaving 12 bases between them. The CDR3 loop spans 14 amino acids. The V gene's germline CDR1 is SGHNT and CDR2 YYREEE (reference sequence). The DNA for the CDR3 is TGTGCCAGCAGCCAGCGAGGACTTCAAGAGACCCAGTACTTC. Translation: CASSQRGLQETQYF.

This chain connects TRBV5-8 to TRBJ1-6, with D tentatively TRBD1 (5 bases). Germline V CDR1 and CDR2: SGHTS, YDEGEE. The length of the CDR3 is 18 residues. Deletions cut 2 bases from V and 0 bases from J, with 15 bases between. The CDR3 spells CASSLPGFSGSYNSPLHF. CDR3 in DNA: TGTGCCAGCAGCTTACCAGGGTTTTCGGGCTCCTATAATTCACCCCTCCACTTT.

This chain uses TRBV12-3 or TRBV12-4 with TRBJ2-3; unclear D gene. Trimming cost V 8 bases and J 6 bases, with 9 bases left between them. There are 11 residues in the CDR3. As DNA, the CDR3 is TGTGCCAGCGCGAACTCGGATACGCAGTATTTT. Its translation: CASANSDTQYF.

This clone has only one observation. The chain is built from TRBV3-1 (or the pseudogene TRBV3-2) and TRBJ2-5; 7 positions agree with TRBD1. The junction had 1 base not matched to a gene; V was cut back by 1 base and J by 2 bases. CDR3 length: 14 amino acids. The germline CDR1 and CDR2 sequences are LGHDT and YNNKEL (reference sequence). The CDR3 reads CASSQVQGQETQYF. The CDR3 region has the DNA TGTGCCAGCAGCCAAGTACAGGGGCAAGAGACCCAGTACTTC.

The chain recombines TRBV4-3 with TRBJ2-7; D is ambiguous. V was pared by 1 base and J by 7 bases, with 11 bases between. This CDR3 comprises 13 residues. Germline CDR1 and CDR2: LGHNA and YSLEER. CDR3 bases: TGCGCCAGCAGCCAAGGTTTAGTCGGGGAGCAGTACTTC. Translated, it gives CASSQGLVGEQYF.

J is TRBJ2-5 and V is TRBV19; D uncertain. Per the germline V gene, CDR1 is LNHDA and CDR2 is SQIVND (reference sequence). The CDR3 is 15 residues long. Trimming left V 4 bases short and J 0 bases short, with 12 bases between. CDR3 bases: TGTGCCAGTAGTAGCAGACTTTTGTACCAAGAGACCCAGTACTTC. It encodes CASSSRLLYQETQYF.

The V gene is TRBV5-6, the J gene TRBJ1-2, with D possibly being TRBD1 (5 bases). V was pared by 6 bases and J by 6 bases, with 12 bases between. The germline CDR1 and CDR2 sequences are SGHDT and YYEEEE. This CDR3 is 12 amino acids long. This CDR3 reads CASTTGGDGYTF. In nucleotides, the CDR3 is TGTGCCAGCACCACGGGGGGGGATGGCTACACCTTC. Variable domain in full (rest from reference TRBV5-6 and TRBJ1-2): DAGVTQSPTHLIKTRGQQVTLRCSPKSGHDTVSWYQQALGQGPQFIFQYYEEEERQRGNFPDRFSGHQFPNYSSELNVNALLLGDSALYLCASTTGGDGYTFGSGTRLTVV.

V gene TRBV5-6 combines with J gene TRBJ2-5; weak D call: TRBD2 (6 bases). CDR1 is SGHDT and CDR2 is YYEEEE in the germline V gene. The CDR3 totals 13 residues. Between the trimmed V and J ends, which lost 1 base and 5 bases, there was a span of 9 bases. The CDR3 nucleotides read TGTGCCAGCAGCTTGACTAGCCGGGAGACCCAGTACTTC. It encodes CASSLTSRETQYF.

This clone was detected a few times. The CDR3 DNA follows: TGTGCCAGCAGCTCGACAGACTCTGGAAACACCATATATTTT. It codes for CASSSTDSGNTIYF. The rearrangement links TRBV5-4 to TRBJ1-3; tentatively, D is TRBD1 (5 bases). CDR3 length equals 14 residues. The germline V gene has CDR1 SGHNT and CDR2 YYREEE (reference sequence). The V and J ends lost 3 bases and 0 bases respectively, with 7 bases between them.

The V call is TRBV30, the J call TRBJ1-2; TRBD1 agrees at 7 bases. The J segment lost 12 bases and the V segment lost 1 base, leaving 8 bases of the junction unmatched. Germline-derived CDR1 and CDR2 are GTSNPN and SVGIG (reference sequence). CDR3 length: 12 residues. CDR3 region: CAWSASTGINTF. CDR3 nucleotides: TGTGCCTGGAGTGCATCGACAGGGATAAACACCTTC.

This clone was detected once. The rearrangement links TRBV28 to TRBJ2-3, with 7 bases matching TRBD1. The germline CDR1 and CDR2 sequences are MDHEN and SYDVKM. This CDR3 spans 16 amino acids. With 6 bases clipped from V and 1 base from J, the junction kept 10 bases outside the gene matches. The CDR3 spells CASRARQGWGTDTQYF. The CDR3 region has the DNA TGTGCCAGCAGAGCCAGACAGGGCTGGGGCACAGATACGCAGTATTTT. Full variable domain (missing parts from reference TRBV28 and TRBJ2-3): DVKVTQSSRYLVKRTGEKVFLECVQDMDHENMFWYRQDPGLGLRLIYFSYDVKMKEKGDIPEGYSVSREKKERFSLILESASTNQTSMYLCASRARQGWGTDTQYFGPGTRLTVL.

This clone was seen only a few times. The chain links TRBV19 to TRBJ2-1, with D possibly being TRBD1 (5 bases). The CDR3 is made up of 13 amino acids. Germline V gene data show CDR1 as LNHDA and CDR2 as SQIVND (reference sequence). V dropped 0 bases and J dropped 14 bases, with 14 bases sitting between them. CDR3 sequence reads: CASSIDQDRRKFF. The CDR3 bases are TGTGCCAGTAGTATAGATCAAGACAGACGGAAGTTCTTC.

This clone was recorded only once. The rearrangement joins TRBV18 to TRBJ1-5; tentative D call: TRBD1 (6 bases). V lost 6 bases and J lost 5, with 17 bases in between. This CDR3 contains 15 residues. Germline V lookup: CDR1 KGHSH, CDR2 LQKENI. The CDR3 reads CASSLKAGAYQPQHF. CDR3 coding DNA: TGTGCCAGCTCCTTAAAGGCAGGGGCTTATCAGCCCCAGCATTTT.

The genes are TRBV12-5 and TRBJ1-5; TRBD1 matches 12 bases. V was clipped by 6 bases and J by 7 bases; unmatched bases: 4. CDR1 LGHNT and CDR2 FRNRAP come from the germline V gene. This CDR3 contains 14 residues. DNA of the CDR3: TGTGCTAGTGGGGGGACAGGGGGCCGACAGCCCCAGCATTTT. It encodes CASGGTGGRQPQHF.

This clone has a handful of counts. This chain connects TRBV29-1 to TRBJ1-5; D unclear. Trimming pared 4 bases from V and 0 bases from J, leaving 10 bases between. The CDR3 is 14 amino acids. Germline lookup yields CDR1 SQVTM and CDR2 ANQGSEA. In DNA form, the CDR3 reads TGCAGCGTTGGTACAGATTATAGCAATCAGCCCCAGCATTTT. It specifies CSVGTDYSNQPQHF.

This clone was seen just once. The rearrangement joins TRBV5-1 to TRBJ1-2; D possibly corresponds to TRBD1 (6 bases). V was shortened by 4 bases and J by 4 bases, with 11 bases between the two germline ends. This CDR3 region has 13 residues. Germline assignment: CDR1 SGHRS and CDR2 YFSETQ. The CDR3 is CASSGVQGYGYTF. Written as DNA, the CDR3 is TGCGCCAGCAGCGGCGTACAGGGCTATGGCTACACCTTC.

This clone was seen just once. This may be a read error: a much more frequent sequence differs by one nucleotide. Distinct nucleotide sequences in the sample also encode this CDR3. V gene TRBV7-2 combines with J gene TRBJ1-5; 7 bases align to TRBD1. CDR1 and CDR2 (germline): SGHTA, FQGNSA. Unmatched junction bases numbered 1, after V lost 2 bases and J lost 0 bases. The CDR3 is made up of 15 amino acids. DNA for the CDR3: TGTGCCAGCAGCTTACAGGGGGGTAGCAATCAGCCCCAGCATTTT. Its translation is CASSLQGGSNQPQHF.

The chain recombines TRBV5-1 with TRBJ1-2; no reliable D call. The germline V gene has CDR1 SGHRS and CDR2 YFSETQ. The CDR3 is made up of 14 amino acids. The V end lost 4 bases, the J end lost 1 base, and 11 bases lay between the germline ends. The CDR3 DNA is TGCGCCAGCAGCAGAGGAGACTTTAACTATGGCTACACCTTC. Translation gives CASSRGDFNYGYTF.

The CDR3 protein is CATSRDMAAGINQPQHF. The CDR3, as DNA: TGTGCCACCAGCAGAGATATGGCGGCAGGGATCAATCAGCCCCAGCATTTT. The rearrangement uses TRBV15 and TRBJ1-5; TRBD1 is a possible D gene (5 bases). Trimming left V 0 bases short and J 3 bases short, with 15 bases between. Germline values: CDR1 LNHNV, CDR2 YYDKDF (reference sequence). The CDR3 contains 17 residues.

The chain carries TRBV24-1 and TRBJ1-1; the D is unclear. The CDR3 extends over 15 amino acids. V gave up 4 bases and J gave up 1 base, with 12 bases separating them. Germline V lookup: CDR1 KGHDR, CDR2 SFDVKD. CDR3 sequence: CATSDPHAGNTEAFF. In DNA form, the CDR3 reads TGTGCCACCAGTGACCCACACGCTGGGAACACTGAAGCTTTCTTT.

The chain employs TRBV12-3 or TRBV12-4 and TRBJ1-6, with 7 bases aligning to TRBD1. The CDR3 sequence is 13 residues long. The ends lost 3 bases at V and 10 bases at J; junction bases unmatched: 3. As DNA, the CDR3 is TGTGCCAGCAGTTTGGACAGGACATCACCCCTCCACTTT. It specifies CASSLDRTSPLHF.